This passage covers 26 T cell receptor beta chains from one sample sequenced in a study of blood T cell repertoires in COVID-19. TCRdb's copy holds only in-frame clones and misses some; the assay was immunoSEQ multiplex PCR. The data contain about 150,000 clones, about 90% of them singletons. The source material was peripheral blood. The source is a man aged 45 to 65 with acute or convalescent COVID-19.

This rearrangement joins TRBV5-6 to TRBJ1-5; D unresolved. The germline V gene has CDR1 SGHDT and CDR2 YYEEEE. This CDR3 region has 12 residues. Trimming took 4 bases from V and 4 from J, leaving 6 bases between them. The CDR3 nucleotides are TGTGCCAGCAGCGTTTATAATCAGCCCCAGCATTTT. This gives the protein CASSVYNQPQHF.

The chain is built from TRBV19 and TRBJ2-7; 7 nucleotides match TRBD2. Germline V gene data show CDR1 as LNHDA and CDR2 as SQIVND (reference sequence). The V gene end was trimmed by 3 bases and the J gene end by 2 bases; junction bases not matched to a gene: 4. The CDR3 has 14 residues. The CDR3 DNA reads as TGTGCCAGTAGTATTAGCGGGTGGGCCTACGAGCAGTACTTC. It is translated as CASSISGWAYEQYF.

Written as DNA, the CDR3 is TGTGCCAGCAGCTTAGACAGGGATGCTGGCTACACCTTC. Residues: CASSLDRDAGYTF. V usage is TRBV13 and J usage is TRBJ1-2; TRBD1 might be the D (6 bases). Germline V gene data show CDR1 as PRHDT and CDR2 as FYEKMQ (reference sequence). Trimming took 1 base from V and 7 from J, leaving 10 bases between them. The CDR3 spans 13 residues.

This rearrangement joins TRBV25-1 to TRBJ1-5, with D uncertain. The germline V and J ends were trimmed by 4 bases and 0 bases, with 7 bases remaining between them. This CDR3 spans 14 amino acids. Germline V gives CDR1 MGHDK, CDR2 SYGVNS. CDR3: CASSGENSNQPQHF. The CDR3 DNA sequence: TGTGCCAGCAGTGGGGAGAATAGCAATCAGCCCCAGCATTTT.

The chain recombines TRBV19 with TRBJ1-2; maybe TRBD1 (5 bases). Germline CDR1 is LNHDA and CDR2 is SQIVND (reference sequence). The CDR3 is 16 residues long. Trimming took 9 bases from V and 4 from J, leaving 24 bases between them. The CDR3 region has the DNA TGTGCCAGCCGGAGGTCGGGGGACCCCGGGTCCTATGGCTACACCTTC. As protein: CASRRSGDPGSYGYTF.

The chain has TRBV7-9 and TRBJ1-2; 9 nucleotides match TRBD1. The CDR3 contains 14 residues. Germline values: CDR1 SEHNR, CDR2 FQNEAQ (reference sequence). V shed 3 bases and J 9 bases; nucleotides not matched to a gene: 8. CDR3 DNA: TGTGCCAGCAGCTTCCAAGGACAGGGGATCAGCTACACCTTC. Its protein product is CASSFQGQGISYTF. The full variable domain, its missing parts supplied by reference TRBV7-9 and TRBJ1-2, is DTGVSQNPRHKITKRGQNVTFRCDPISEHNRLYWYRQTLGQGPEFLTYFQNEAQLEKSRLLSDRFSAERPKGSFSTLEIQRTEQGDSAMYLCASSFQGQGISYTFGSGTRLTVV.

The chain uses TRBV6-6 and TRBJ1-3; D is undetermined. Germline V gene data show CDR1 as MNHNY and CDR2 as SVGAGI (reference sequence). Trimming took 5 bases from V and 0 from J, leaving 26 bases between them. The CDR3 extends over 20 amino acids. The CDR3 reads CASSPRGPNAPGGSGNTIYF. DNA of the CDR3: TGTGCCAGCAGTCCGCGGGGTCCCAATGCCCCGGGAGGCTCTGGAAACACCATATATTTT.

The rearrangement joins TRBV7-8 to TRBJ1-6, with D hard to call. This CDR3 is 16 amino acids long. Trimming left V 4 bases short and J 10 bases short, with 20 bases between. Looked up from germline, CDR1 is SGHVS and CDR2 is FQNEAQ. The CDR3 DNA follows: TGTGCCAGCAGCTCCAGCGGGGTTCTTTTCGGCTCACCCCTCCACTTT. It codes for CASSSSGVLFGSPLHF.

In DNA form, the CDR3 reads TGTGCCAGCAGCCTTACAGGGGGGCCTGGAAACACCATATATTTT. This codes for CASSLTGGPGNTIYF. The V call is TRBV7-2, the J call TRBJ1-3; 8 bases are a match to TRBD1. Germline V gene data show CDR1 as SGHTA and CDR2 as FQGNSA. The J segment lost 2 bases and the V segment lost 5 bases, leaving 5 bases of the junction unmatched. CDR3 length: 15 amino acids.

The CDR3 here is CASSSQGQISGNTIYF. In DNA form, the CDR3 reads TGTGCCAGCAGTTCTCAGGGACAGATCTCTGGAAACACCATATATTTT. The chain recombines TRBV2 with TRBJ1-3; 7 bases fit TRBD1. The CDR3 has 16 residues. The V gene's germline CDR1 is SNHLY and CDR2 FYNNEI. The V gene end was trimmed by 5 bases and the J gene end by 0 bases; junction bases not matched to a gene: 7.

The chain has TRBV3-1 (or the pseudogene TRBV3-2) and TRBJ2-5; 8 bases map to TRBD1. V was pared by 5 bases and J by 5 bases, with 10 bases of the junction left unmatched. CDR1 LGHDT and CDR2 YNNKEL come from the germline V gene (reference sequence). The CDR3 is made up of 15 amino acids. CDR3 bases: TGTGCCAGCAGCTACTCCCGGGACAGGAGGGAGACCCAGTACTTC. Translated, it gives CASSYSRDRRETQYF.

The chain combines TRBV4-2 with TRBJ1-3; a weak D match, TRBD1 (5 bases). The ends were cut back, 0 bases at V and 2 bases at J, with 8 bases in the middle. Germline V lookup: CDR1 LGHNA, CDR2 YNFKEQ. The CDR3 contains 15 residues. In DNA, the CDR3 is TGTGCCAGCAGCCAAGACGGGGGGACTGGAAACACCATATATTTT. It codes for CASSQDGGTGNTIYF.

This rearrangement joins TRBV5-1 to TRBJ2-1; tentative D call: TRBD1 (6 bases). V was shortened by 4 bases and J by 10 bases, with 15 bases between the two germline ends. The CDR3 is 13 amino acids. Germline CDR1 SGHRS, CDR2 YFSETQ. CDR3: CASSPTGLGEQFF. CDR3 bases: TGCGCCAGCAGCCCTACAGGGTTGGGCGAGCAGTTCTTC.

The genes are TRBV5-1 and TRBJ1-1, with D perhaps matching TRBD1 (5 bases). The CDR3 is 15 amino acids. Germline assignment: CDR1 SGHRS and CDR2 YFSETQ. Deletions cut 4 bases from V and 1 base from J, with 14 bases between. As DNA, the CDR3 is TGCGCCAGCAGCCGCCAAGGGGTTGGGAACACTGAAGCTTTCTTT. Protein product: CASSRQGVGNTEAFF.

The J gene is TRBJ2-2, the V gene TRBV5-4; the D gene is possibly TRBD1 (6 bases). Per the germline V gene, CDR1 is SGHNT and CDR2 is YYREEE (reference sequence). The CDR3 extends over 16 amino acids. Between the trimmed V and J ends, which lost 0 bases and 4 bases, there was a span of 13 bases. CDR3 DNA sequence: TGTGCCAGCAGCTTGGTTCCAGGGGTTTCCACCGGGGAGCTGTTTTTT. Translated, it gives CASSLVPGVSTGELFF.

This clone was counted a few times. The chain links TRBV18 to TRBJ2-7, with TRBD1 identical over 9 bases. V gave up 3 bases and J gave up 4 bases; unmatched junction bases: 4. The CDR3 sequence is 14 residues long. Germline lookup yields CDR1 KGHSH and CDR2 LQKENI. The chain's CDR3 is CASSPGQGPYEQYF. The CDR3 DNA is TGTGCCAGCTCACCGGGACAGGGACCTTACGAGCAGTACTTC.

This clone has only one observation. This chain connects TRBV10-3 to TRBJ1-2; 10 positions agree with TRBD1. V dropped 4 bases and J dropped 6; count of bases not matched to a gene: 5. The CDR3 sequence is 14 residues long. CDR1 is ENHRY and CDR2 is SYGVKD in the germline V gene. The CDR3 sequence is CAISATGGIDGYTF. CDR3 sequence (DNA): TGTGCCATCAGTGCGACAGGGGGCATAGATGGCTACACCTTC.

The J gene is TRBJ1-5, the V gene TRBV23-1; no firm D call. TRBV23-1 counts as an open reading frame of uncertain function. The CDR3 is 14 amino acids. V lost 4 bases and J 4 bases, leaving 11 bases between the germline ends. The CDR3 nucleotides read TGCGCCAGCAGTCCCCCGTTTACAAATCAGCCCCAGCATTTT. As protein: CASSPPFTNQPQHF.

The chain links TRBV6-5 to TRBJ1-2, with TRBD1 identical over 7 bases. Losses at the gene ends were 7 bases for V and 4 bases for J; bases not matched to a gene: 12. In germline, CDR1 is MNHEY, CDR2 SVGAGI. This CDR3 spans 15 amino acids. CDR3 protein: CASNQGDRAIYGYTF. Written as DNA, the CDR3 is TGTGCCAGCAACCAGGGGGACAGAGCAATCTATGGCTACACCTTC.

The chain is built from TRBV6-4 and TRBJ1-2, with a weak D call TRBD1 (6 bases). The germline V gene has CDR1 MRHNA and CDR2 SNTAGT. Trimming took 6 bases from V and 4 from J, leaving 9 bases between them. CDR3 length equals 12 residues. For the CDR3, the DNA is TGTGCCAGCAGGGACAGCATCTATGGCTACACCTTC. Protein sequence: CASRDSIYGYTF.

With respect to this clone: Other DNA sequences in the same sample also yield this CDR3. This sequence joins TRBV5-1 and TRBJ2-3, with no clear D. Germline loops: CDR1 SGHRS, CDR2 YFSETQ. The CDR3 spans 13 residues. V was cut by 1 base and J by 2 bases, with 5 bases left in between. The CDR3 nucleotides read TGCGCCAGCAGCTTGTTATCCACAGATACGCAGTATTTT. As protein: CASSLLSTDTQYF.

The gene calls are TRBV9 and TRBJ2-2; unclear D gene. The germline CDR1 and CDR2 sequences are SGDLS and YYNGEE. Trimming shortened V by 0 bases and J by 7 bases, and 7 bases separated the two germline ends. CDR3 length: 13 amino acids. DNA for the CDR3: TGTGCCAGCAGCGTAGTTCCGGTCGGGGAGCTGTTTTTT. This codes for CASSVVPVGELFF.

V and J are TRBV6-5 and TRBJ1-2; D remains ambiguous. Germline V gives CDR1 MNHEY, CDR2 SVGAGI. Trimming took 2 bases from V and 11 from J, leaving 15 bases between them. CDR3 length: 13 amino acids. The CDR3 protein is CASSYIPPQNYTF. DNA for the CDR3: TGTGCCAGCAGTTACATCCCTCCTCAGAATTACACCTTC.

The rearrangement uses TRBV7-2 and TRBJ1-5, with D hard to call. Germline V gene data show CDR1 as SGHTA and CDR2 as FQGNSA. CDR3 length: 15 residues. V shed 4 bases and J shed 1 base, with 11 bases lying between them. CDR3 sequence reads: CASSSTPQSNQPQHF. In DNA, the CDR3 is TGTGCCAGCAGCTCCACTCCACAGAGCAATCAGCCCCAGCATTTT.

The chain uses TRBV2 and TRBJ1-5; D remains unclear. This CDR3 has 15 amino acids. Germline loops: CDR1 SNHLY, CDR2 FYNNEI. Trimming stripped 4 bases from V and 0 bases from J, with 10 bases between. CDR3 in DNA: TGTGCCAGCAGTGGACAACGAGATAGCAATCAGCCCCAGCATTTT. This sequence encodes CASSGQRDSNQPQHF.

The chain employs TRBV12-3 or TRBV12-4 and TRBJ2-1; 9 positions match TRBD2. The CDR3 extends over 13 amino acids. V dropped 5 bases and J dropped 10; count of bases not matched to a gene: 6. CDR3 in DNA: TGTGCCAGCAGTCCCTATAGCGGGGGAGAGCAGTTCTTC. Its translation is CASSPYSGGEQFF.